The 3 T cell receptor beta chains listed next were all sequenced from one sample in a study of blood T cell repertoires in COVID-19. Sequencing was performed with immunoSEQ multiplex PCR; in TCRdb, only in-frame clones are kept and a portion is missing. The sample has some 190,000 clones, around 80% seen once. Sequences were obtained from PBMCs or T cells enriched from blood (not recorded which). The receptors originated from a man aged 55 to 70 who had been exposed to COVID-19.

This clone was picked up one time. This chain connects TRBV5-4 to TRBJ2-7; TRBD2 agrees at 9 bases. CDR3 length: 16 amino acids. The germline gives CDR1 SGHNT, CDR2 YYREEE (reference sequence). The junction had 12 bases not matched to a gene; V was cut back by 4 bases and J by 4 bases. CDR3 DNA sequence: TGTGCCAGCAGCCCGGGGCCGGCTAGCGGGACGTACGAGCAGTACTTC. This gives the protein CASSPGPASGTYEQYF.

CDR3 amino acids: CASSFSVSSYNEQFF. The DNA of the CDR3 is TGTGCCAGCAGTTTTAGCGTAAGCTCCTACAATGAGCAGTTCTTC. The V gene is TRBV27, the J gene TRBJ2-1; tentative D call: TRBD2 (5 bases). V lost 3 bases and J lost 0, with 9 bases in between. The CDR3 has 15 residues. Germline CDR1 MNHEY, CDR2 SMNVEV (reference sequence).

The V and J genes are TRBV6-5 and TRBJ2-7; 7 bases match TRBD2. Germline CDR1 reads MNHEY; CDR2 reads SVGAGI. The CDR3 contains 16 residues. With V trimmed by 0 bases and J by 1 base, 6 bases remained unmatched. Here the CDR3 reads CASSYSRSGASYEQYF. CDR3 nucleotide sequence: TGTGCCAGCAGTTACTCGAGAAGCGGGGCTTCCTACGAGCAGTACTTC.